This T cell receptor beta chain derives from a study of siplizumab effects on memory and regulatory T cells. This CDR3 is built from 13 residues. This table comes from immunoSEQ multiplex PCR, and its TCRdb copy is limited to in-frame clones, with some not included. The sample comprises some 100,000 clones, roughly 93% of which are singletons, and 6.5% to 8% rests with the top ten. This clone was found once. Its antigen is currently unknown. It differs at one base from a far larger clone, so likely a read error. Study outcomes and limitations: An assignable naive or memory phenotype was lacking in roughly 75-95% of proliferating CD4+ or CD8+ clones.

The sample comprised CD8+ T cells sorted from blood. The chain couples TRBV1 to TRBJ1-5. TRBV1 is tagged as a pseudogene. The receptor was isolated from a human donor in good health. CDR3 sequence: CTSSQDWLRPQHF. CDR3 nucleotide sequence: TGCACCAGCAGCCAAGATTGGCTACGGCCCCAGCATTTT.